This T cell receptor (beta chain) was sequenced during a study of vaccination effects on CD4 cells after COVID-19 (dated by TCRdb to 2022 to 2024). Notes on the research overall: Participants received two doses of either the BNT162b2 or the mRNA-1273 mRNA SARS-CoV-2 vaccine. The study compared SARS-CoV-2 spike-specific CD4+ TCR repertoires before and after mRNA vaccination in COVID-19 convalescent patients and infection-naive vaccine recipients. A total of over nine COVID-19 convalescent patients and several SARS-CoV-2-naive healthy vaccine recipients were included in the full study. Cultures from other donors in the study were sequenced using the Oncomine TCR Beta short-read assay on an Illumina iSeq 100.

What the authors observed across the whole study: Clones induced by infection and clones induced by vaccination both contracted markedly at late timepoints after vaccination, which fits with T cell responses waning over time. Among healthy vaccine recipients, nearly all vaccine-induced clones were SARS-CoV-2 mono-reactive, and just 1 of 255 was cross-reactive with common cold coronaviruses. Limitations of the study were the small number of convalescent patients and the absence of early post-infection timepoints.

Notes on this clone: Its antigen remains undetermined. No clone much larger than this one lies a single base away; base qualities are absent.

The ViraFEST assay stimulated PBMC with viral peptide pools and then used TCR sequencing to identify antigen-specific CD4+ T cell clonotypes by expansion. After about 9 days of culture, CD4+ T cells were isolated with the EasySep CD4+ T cell isolation kit. The absence of prior SARS-CoV-2 infection in healthy vaccine recipients was confirmed by negative nucleocapsid antibodies before and after vaccination. About 1.8 million PBMC per well were cultured with 8.5 to 10 ug/ml peptides in IMDM containing approximately 4.7% human AB serum, approximately 10 IU/ml IL-2 and gentamicin. Half of the culture medium was replaced with fresh IL-2-containing medium on days 3 and 7. Unless noted otherwise, every peptide stimulation condition was grown in triplicate wells. PBMC were separated from whole blood using Ficoll-Paque Plus gradient centrifugation and were then either cryopreserved at -140C or used fresh. Overlapping peptide pools spanned the spike proteins of SARS-CoV-2 and the common cold coronaviruses HCoV-NL63, HCoV-OC43 and HCoV-229E. The QIAamp micro DNA kit was used to extract genomic DNA from the cultured CD4+ T cells.

The germline V and J ends show losses of 0 bases and 8 bases respectively, and no gene match explains 11 bases of the junction. The CDR3 goes from the cysteine to the phenylalanine over 16 residues. CDR3 DNA is the only sequence kept; it has 48 bases, read in frame from the first base. CDR1 and CDR2 (LGHNA, YSLEER) derive from the germline V gene. The library was obtained by the immunoSEQ multiplex PCR assay. DNA from the cultured and isolated CD4+ T cells underwent TCR beta CDR3 sequencing. As for the authors' bioinformatics: Non-productive TCR sequences were removed and reads were trimmed to the CDR3 region, keeping CDR3s of at least 7 amino acids. The MANAFEST web app was used to identify antigen-specific clonotypes by comparing expansion in peptide wells with expansion in reference cultures. To count as positive, a clone had to show expansion at FDR<0.05 compared with the reference and with all other wells, an odds ratio above 5, and a frequency above 0.1% in two replicate wells. Clonotypes significantly expanded in SARS-CoV-2 spike wells and in at least one common cold coronavirus spike condition were defined as cross-reactive. Using the stringdist R package, CDR3 similarity was measured by Levenshtein distance, and unrooted trees were constructed with ape in R 3.6.1. Held by TCRdb, this immuneACCESS table contains in-frame sequences only and omits some clones. Under half of the omission traces to an unresolved V gene where checked; the cause of the rest is unknown. The V and J calls and clone size come from that table; D and trimming were worked out from the DNA. The sample has tens of thousands of clones on record, over 65% of them singletons. Approximately 3.7% of the sample is taken by the ten largest.

Specimen: CD4+ T cells from PBMCs cultured with HCoV-OC43 spike peptides, collected before COVID-19 vaccination. The meaning of the sample's cell subset or site label: HCoV-OC43 spike overlapping peptide pool stimulation. This receptor was taken from a human donor who received a COVID-19 vaccine. The sequence links TRBV4-3 to TRBJ2-5; 8 middle bases align to TRBD2. The encoded CDR3 is CASSQDRGSGVITQYF. The sequence in DNA is TGCGCCAGCAGCCAAGATCGCGGTAGCGGGGTCATCACCCAGTACTTC.